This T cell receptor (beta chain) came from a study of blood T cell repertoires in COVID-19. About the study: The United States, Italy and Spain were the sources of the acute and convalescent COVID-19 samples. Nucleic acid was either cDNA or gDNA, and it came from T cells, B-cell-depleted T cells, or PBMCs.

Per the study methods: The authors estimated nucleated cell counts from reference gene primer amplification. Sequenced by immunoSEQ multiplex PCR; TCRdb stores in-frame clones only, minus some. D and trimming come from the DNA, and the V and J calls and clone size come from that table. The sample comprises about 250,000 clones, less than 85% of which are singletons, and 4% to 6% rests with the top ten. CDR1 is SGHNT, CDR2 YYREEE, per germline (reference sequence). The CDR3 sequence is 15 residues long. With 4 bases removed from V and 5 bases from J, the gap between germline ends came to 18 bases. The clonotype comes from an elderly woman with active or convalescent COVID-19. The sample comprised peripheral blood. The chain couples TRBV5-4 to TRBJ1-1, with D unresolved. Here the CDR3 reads CASSQYVKAGTEAFF. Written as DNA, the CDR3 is TGTGCCAGCAGCCAGTACGTGAAGGCGGGGACTGAAGCTTTCTTT.